The 4 T cell receptor beta chains listed next were all sequenced from one sample in a study of blood T cells in healthy people across ages. Alongside a J-beta primer mix, a sample-barcoded 5' primer served in a second PCR lasting about 7 to 12 cycles. A single record per CDR3 protein comes from TCRdb applying MiXCR to the 5' RACE reads. Here the sample spans roughly 1.5 million distinct CDR3 sequences, about 45% being singletons. Material for sequencing was blood. These receptors were taken from a woman in her late teens or twenties in good health.

V usage is TRBV20-1 and J usage is TRBJ2-3; D ambiguous. This CDR3 region has 13 residues. V shed 4 bases and J shed 10 bases, with 18 bases lying between them. CDR1 is DFQATT, CDR2 SNEGSKA, per germline (reference sequence). CDR3 DNA: TGCAGTGCTACCCTCCCGACCTTCTTCGCGCAGTATTTT. Translating it yields CSATLPTFFAQYF.

There are a few counts of this clonotype. Mismatch with germline at one junction end may stem from a read error. The chain links TRBV7-7 to TRBJ2-1; maybe TRBD2 (5 bases). The germline V gene encodes CDR1 SSHAT and CDR2 FNYEAQ (reference sequence). The CDR3 runs to 13 residues. The CDR3 nucleotides read TGTGCTAGCAGCTGGAGCGGAGACAATGAGCAGTTCTTC. It yields the protein CASSWSGDNEQFF.

This sequence joins TRBV5-1 and TRBJ2-7, with D hard to call. The end of the DNA fits TRBJ2-5 better, so the J call may be wrong. Germline lookup yields CDR1 SGHRS and CDR2 YFSETQ. CDR3 length: 13 amino acids. CDR3 sequence (DNA): TGCGCCAGCAGCTTGTTTAGTCTTCAGACCCAGTACTTC. This translates into CASSLFSLQTQYF.

Comments on this clonotype: A junction boundary mismatches the germline segment, possibly from a read error. V and J are TRBV20-1 and TRBJ2-7; unclear D gene. The length of the CDR3 is 13 residues. Germline assignment: CDR1 DFQATT and CDR2 SNEGSKA (reference sequence). The CDR3, as DNA: TGCAGTGCCGAGAAGGGCGCCCCTCACGAGCGGTACTTC. Encoded protein: CSAEKGAPHERYF.